This record looks at one T cell receptor beta chain sequence and its context. Its target is unknown. The data are from a study of T-cell reconstitution after alpha-beta-depleted transplantation in children. Broader study findings: By about two months after transplant, alpha-beta T cells reportedly arose from several hundred graft clones that had expanded.

There are 12 residues in the CDR3. With 11 bases removed from V and 3 bases from J, the gap between germline ends came to 13 bases. Germline CDR1 is MNHEY and CDR2 is SVGAGI. Preparation of the TCRbeta library involved a method that used unique molecular identifiers. TCRdb re-derived calls from the PCR reads in MiXCR, one entry per CDR3 protein. Of under 100,000 distinct CDR3 sequences in the sample, less than 20% are singletons; the top ten hold around 19%. The genes are TRBV6-5 and TRBJ1-1, with a weak D call TRBD1 (5 bases). Sequencing used PBMCs, mostly from graft donor cells, obtained 180 days after TCRalphabeta/CD19-depleted stem cell transplant. This clonotype originated in a male patient aged 2-15 years who had a stem cell transplant for acute lymphoblastic leukemia, so the T cells may come from the graft donor. The CDR3 loop reads CASQALDTEAFF. Here the CDR3 DNA reads TGTGCCTCACAGGCGCTGGACACTGAAGCTTTCTTT.